Listed below are T cell receptor beta chains from one sample, sequenced in a study of CD8 T cells in ankylosing spondylitis. TCRdb processed the 5' RACE reads anew with MiXCR; each CDR3 protein has one entry. The sample includes under 850,000 distinct CDR3 sequences, under 20% of them seen just once. The specimen sequenced was blood, either unsorted or a sorted T cell fraction (not recorded which). These receptors were taken from a male donor with ankylosing spondylitis. Both conserved end residues are part of each CDR3. A D gene is named only where the DNA matches it firmly. The size field is filled for only some rows; it gives once, few, many or a size class.

v_gene	d_gene	j_gene	abundance	CDR3aa	CDR3nt
TRBV27	-	TRBJ2-1	few	CASSLFGSFNEQFF	TGTGCCAGCAGTTTGTTCGGTAGCTTCAATGAGCAGTTCTTC
TRBV6-2/TRBV6-3	-	TRBJ2-1	-	CASSLYGLNEQFF	TGTGCCAGCAGTTTGTATGGTCTCAATGAGCAGTTCTTC
TRBV11-2	TRBD1	TRBJ2-1	-	CASSSRQGNEQFF	TGTGCCAGCAGCTCACGACAGGGGAATGAGCAGTTCTTC
TRBV9	-	TRBJ2-3	-	CASSAPLSSTDTQYF	TGTGCCAGCAGCGCCCCGCTTTCTAGCACAGATACGCAGTATTTT
TRBV28	-	TRBJ2-7	-	CASSLGKGVYEQYF	TGTGCCAGCAGTTTGGGAAAGGGGGTATACGAGCAGTACTTC
TRBV12-3/TRBV12-4	-	TRBJ2-3	-	CASVRSSSLPTDTQYF	TGTGCCAGCGTTAGGAGCTCATCACTCCCCACAGATACGCAGTATTTT
TRBV2	TRBD1	TRBJ1-2	few	CAGGTDLYGYTF	TGTGCCGGGGGGACAGATCTCTATGGCTACACCTTC
TRBV7-2	-	TRBJ2-5	-	CASSSRTEETQYF	TGTGCCAGCAGCTCCCGCACAGAGGAGACCCAGTACTTC
TRBV24-1	TRBD2	TRBJ2-1	-	CATSDSTGTSGSIGDNEQFF	TGTGCCACCAGTGATTCCACCGGGACTAGCGGGAGCATCGGGGACAATGAGCAGTTCTTC
TRBV5-1	-	TRBJ1-1	-	CASSFSRGGAEAEAFF	TGCGCCAGCAGCTTCTCCCGGGGGGGGGCGGAGGCTGAAGCTTTCTTT
TRBV5-1	-	TRBJ1-1	few	CASSFVFGQNTEAFF	TGCGCCAGCAGCTTTGTCTTTGGGCAGAACACTGAAGCTTTCTTT